This T cell receptor beta chain was recorded in a study of blood T cell repertoires in COVID-19. Per the germline V gene, CDR1 is SEHNR and CDR2 is FQNEAQ (reference sequence). Trimming removed 4 bases at V and 7 bases at J, with 14 bases between. The CDR3 spans 15 residues. Clones were read by immunoSEQ multiplex PCR, and TCRdb kept only the in-frame ones, dropping some. This table has about 200,000 clones, 70% to 90% appearing once. This clone appeared once. The rearrangement joins TRBV7-9 to TRBJ1-6; D not resolved. The receptor was derived from a woman over 75 with acute or convalescent COVID-19. Sequencing was performed on peripheral blood. The CDR3 reads CASSYLNFANSPLHF. The CDR3 nucleotides are TGTGCCAGCAGCTACCTTAATTTCGCGAATTCACCCCTCCACTTT.